Listed below are T cell receptor beta chains from one sample, sequenced in a study of molecular identifiers for immune sequencing clone quantification. TCRdb re-called the PCR reads with MiXCR, one entry per CDR3 protein. Of approximately 670,000 distinct CDR3 sequences in the sample, roughly 21% were seen once. Sequencing used naive CD8+ T cells from blood, with Jurkat cell RNA spiked in. The source of these receptors is a human donor in good health. Some libraries in this study had Jurkat cell RNA spiked in. The CDR3 runs from the conserved cysteine through the conserved F or W. Fields, in order: V gene, D gene, clone size, J gene, CDR3 protein, CDR3 DNA. A D gene is named only where the DNA matches it firmly. Part of the rows lack a size; the others show once, few, many or a class for expanded clones.

v_call: TRBV19; d_call: -; clone_size: -; j_call: TRBJ2-7; cdr3_aa: CASSIGSDASYEQYF; cdr3_nt: TGTGCCAGTAGTATAGGGAGCGATGCCTCCTACGAGCAGTACTTC
v_call: TRBV7-9; d_call: -; clone_size: few; j_call: TRBJ1-1; cdr3_aa: CANSLGGGGDTEAFF; cdr3_nt: TGTGCCAACAGCTTAGGTGGAGGGGGGGACACTGAAGCTTTCTTT
v_call: TRBV19; d_call: TRBD2; clone_size: many; j_call: TRBJ2-7; cdr3_aa: CASRTVAGDSYEQYF; cdr3_nt: TGTGCCAGTAGAACAGTAGCGGGGGACTCCTACGAGCAGTACTTC
v_call: TRBV7-9; d_call: TRBD1; clone_size: few; j_call: TRBJ2-7; cdr3_aa: CASSLGTAVSYEQYF; cdr3_nt: TGTGCCAGCAGCCTTGGGACAGCGGTTTCCTACGAGCAGTACTTC
v_call: TRBV7-3; d_call: -; clone_size: -; j_call: TRBJ2-2; cdr3_aa: CASSLNFGTGELFF; cdr3_nt: TGTGCCAGCAGCTTAAATTTTGGGACCGGGGAGCTGTTTTTT
v_call: TRBV6-2/TRBV6-3; d_call: -; clone_size: -; j_call: TRBJ1-2; cdr3_aa: CASSPETFLNYGYTF; cdr3_nt: TGTGCCAGCAGCCCAGAGACTTTTCTTAACTATGGCTACACCTTC
v_call: TRBV29-1; d_call: -; clone_size: -; j_call: TRBJ2-1; cdr3_aa: CSVEGGTLAYNEQFF; cdr3_nt: TGCAGCGTTGAAGGGGGGACACTTGCCTACAATGAGCAGTTCTTC
v_call: TRBV6-6; d_call: -; clone_size: many; j_call: TRBJ1-4; cdr3_aa: CASSYFKGNEKLFF; cdr3_nt: TGTGCCAGCAGTTACTTTAAGGGGAATGAAAAACTGTTTTTT
v_call: TRBV7-2; d_call: -; clone_size: -; j_call: TRBJ2-7; cdr3_aa: CASSATLHYEQYF; cdr3_nt: TGTGCCAGCAGCGCAACCCTCCACTACGAGCAGTACTTC
v_call: TRBV19; d_call: TRBD1; clone_size: -; j_call: TRBJ2-2; cdr3_aa: CASSTRQGVGTGELFF; cdr3_nt: TGTGCCAGTAGTACCAGACAGGGCGTCGGCACCGGGGAGCTGTTTTTT
v_call: TRBV20-1; d_call: TRBD2; clone_size: many; j_call: TRBJ2-3; cdr3_aa: CSARPRLAGGTDTQYF; cdr3_nt: TGCAGTGCTAGACCGCGTCTAGCGGGGGGAACAGATACGCAGTATTTT
v_call: TRBV9; d_call: -; clone_size: -; j_call: TRBJ1-1; cdr3_aa: CASSPGTLAEAFF; cdr3_nt: TGTGCCAGCAGCCCCGGGACCCTTGCTGAAGCTTTCTTT
v_call: TRBV7-9; d_call: TRBD1; clone_size: many; j_call: TRBJ1-1; cdr3_aa: CASRQGAEAFF; cdr3_nt: TGTGCCAGCAGGCAGGGGGCTGAAGCTTTCTTT
v_call: TRBV20-1; d_call: -; clone_size: many; j_call: TRBJ2-7; cdr3_aa: CSSRPLVNAYEQYF; cdr3_nt: TGCAGTTCCCGCCCGTTAGTTAATGCCTACGAGCAGTACTTC
v_call: TRBV4-3; d_call: -; clone_size: many; j_call: TRBJ2-1; cdr3_aa: CASSQDKTSSYNEQFF; cdr3_nt: TGCGCCAGCAGCCAAGATAAGACCTCCTCCTACAATGAGCAGTTCTTC
v_call: TRBV6-2/TRBV6-3; d_call: -; clone_size: few; j_call: TRBJ2-3; cdr3_aa: CASSPSQGRPTGQYF; cdr3_nt: TGTGCCAGCAGTCCATCCCAGGGCAGGCCTACCGGGCAGTATTTT
v_call: TRBV30; d_call: TRBD2; clone_size: few; j_call: TRBJ2-1; cdr3_aa: CAWSPGRGGYNEQFF; cdr3_nt: TGTGCCTGGAGTCCCGGGAGGGGGGGGTACAATGAGCAGTTCTTC
v_call: TRBV3-1; d_call: -; clone_size: many; j_call: TRBJ2-7; cdr3_aa: CASSQGTDPGYF; cdr3_nt: TGTGCCAGCAGCCAAGGGACGGACCCTGGGTACTTC
v_call: TRBV4-3; d_call: -; clone_size: many; j_call: TRBJ2-3; cdr3_aa: CASSQDFTDTQYF; cdr3_nt: TGCGCCAGCAGCCAAGATTTCACAGATACGCAGTATTTT
v_call: TRBV2; d_call: -; clone_size: many; j_call: TRBJ1-5; cdr3_aa: CASSDITEPNQPQHF; cdr3_nt: TGTGCCAGCAGTGATATTACAGAACCCAATCAGCCCCAGCATTTT
v_call: TRBV7-9; d_call: -; clone_size: many; j_call: TRBJ2-7; cdr3_aa: CASSSPQAPPYEQYF; cdr3_nt: TGTGCCAGCAGCTCCCCGCAGGCCCCACCCTACGAGCAGTACTTC
v_call: TRBV12-3/TRBV12-4; d_call: TRBD1; clone_size: few; j_call: TRBJ1-1; cdr3_aa: CASSHYPGTAEAFF; cdr3_nt: TGTGCCAGCAGCCATTACCCCGGGACAGCTGAAGCTTTCTTT
v_call: TRBV6-2/TRBV6-3; d_call: TRBD2; clone_size: many; j_call: TRBJ2-7; cdr3_aa: CASSRAGLANEQYF; cdr3_nt: TGTGCCAGCAGCCGCGCAGGACTAGCGAACGAGCAGTACTTC
v_call: TRBV6-2/TRBV6-3; d_call: -; clone_size: many; j_call: TRBJ2-6; cdr3_aa: CASSYLPASGANVLTF; cdr3_nt: TGTGCCAGCAGTTACTTGCCTGCCTCTGGGGCCAACGTCCTGACTTTC
v_call: TRBV30; d_call: TRBD2; clone_size: few; j_call: TRBJ2-7; cdr3_aa: CAWSAASGGYEQYF; cdr3_nt: TGTGCCTGGAGTGCCGCTAGCGGGGGCTACGAGCAGTACTTC
v_call: TRBV5-1; d_call: -; clone_size: many; j_call: TRBJ1-1; cdr3_aa: CASSLGSRTEAFF; cdr3_nt: TGCGCCAGCAGCCTGGGGAGCAGGACTGAAGCTTTCTTT
v_call: TRBV29-1; d_call: TRBD2; clone_size: many; j_call: TRBJ2-3; cdr3_aa: CSVEFLAGGRTDTQYF; cdr3_nt: TGCAGCGTTGAATTTTTAGCGGGAGGACGCACAGATACGCAGTATTTT
v_call: TRBV4-3; d_call: -; clone_size: few; j_call: TRBJ2-3; cdr3_aa: CASSQDRGRGGDTQYF; cdr3_nt: TGCGCCAGCAGCCAAGACAGGGGACGGGGTGGAGATACGCAGTATTTT
v_call: TRBV19; d_call: -; clone_size: -; j_call: TRBJ2-7; cdr3_aa: CASSFRVNYEQYF; cdr3_nt: TGTGCCAGTAGTTTCCGGGTTAACTACGAGCAGTACTTC
v_call: TRBV19; d_call: -; clone_size: many; j_call: TRBJ2-6; cdr3_aa: CASSIDRSIVSDSGANVLTF; cdr3_nt: TGTGCCAGTAGTATAGATAGGTCCATCGTCTCAGACTCTGGGGCCAACGTCCTGACTTTC
v_call: TRBV10-3; d_call: -; clone_size: many; j_call: TRBJ2-5; cdr3_aa: CAISEFRDDRTQYF; cdr3_nt: TGTGCCATCAGTGAATTCCGGGACGATAGGACCCAGTACTTC
v_call: TRBV7-2; d_call: -; clone_size: many; j_call: TRBJ1-1; cdr3_aa: CASSLALRGAGEGSNTEAFF; cdr3_nt: TGTGCCAGCAGCTTAGCGCTAAGGGGGGCAGGGGAAGGGTCGAACACTGAAGCTTTCTTT
v_call: TRBV4-1; d_call: TRBD2; clone_size: many; j_call: TRBJ2-3; cdr3_aa: CASSQESGGTDTQYF; cdr3_nt: TGCGCCAGCAGCCAAGAAAGCGGGGGCACAGATACGCAGTATTTT
v_call: TRBV12-3/TRBV12-4; d_call: -; clone_size: many; j_call: TRBJ1-5; cdr3_aa: CASSPLWGKGHSNQPQHF; cdr3_nt: TGTGCCAGCAGCCCTCTATGGGGAAAGGGGCATAGCAATCAGCCCCAGCATTTT
v_call: TRBV6-5; d_call: TRBD1; clone_size: many; j_call: TRBJ2-5; cdr3_aa: CASSSGTGVRETQYF; cdr3_nt: TGTGCCAGCAGTTCCGGGACAGGGGTTAGAGAGACCCAGTACTTC
v_call: TRBV7-2; d_call: -; clone_size: many; j_call: TRBJ2-6; cdr3_aa: CASSLDFGSGANVLTF; cdr3_nt: TGTGCCAGCAGCTTAGATTTCGGCTCTGGGGCCAACGTCCTGACTTTC
v_call: TRBV3-1; d_call: -; clone_size: many; j_call: TRBJ2-2; cdr3_aa: CASSQGGWTELFFANTGELFF; cdr3_nt: TGTGCCAGCAGCCAAGGGGGTTGGACGGAACTCTTTTTCGCGAACACCGGGGAGCTGTTTTTT
v_call: TRBV4-1; d_call: -; clone_size: many; j_call: TRBJ1-4; cdr3_aa: CASSQVGTNEKLFF; cdr3_nt: TGCGCCAGCAGCCAAGTCGGGACTAATGAAAAACTGTTTTTT
v_call: TRBV6-5; d_call: TRBD1; clone_size: -; j_call: TRBJ2-1; cdr3_aa: CASSYAGGSDDERSF; cdr3_nt: TGTGCCAGCAGTTACGCAGGGGGTAGTGACGATGAGCGGTCCTTC
v_call: TRBV3-1; d_call: -; clone_size: -; j_call: TRBJ2-7; cdr3_aa: CASSPEHAPPGNYEQYF; cdr3_nt: TGTGCCAGCAGCCCCGAGCACGCACCCCCAGGCAACTACGAGCAGTACTTC
v_call: TRBV12-3/TRBV12-4; d_call: -; clone_size: many; j_call: TRBJ1-1; cdr3_aa: CASSLERPQNTEAFF; cdr3_nt: TGTGCCAGCAGTTTAGAGAGACCGCAGAACACTGAAGCTTTCTTT
v_call: TRBV7-2; d_call: -; clone_size: many; j_call: TRBJ2-1; cdr3_aa: CASSALDEYNEQFF; cdr3_nt: TGTGCCAGCAGCGCCCTAGACGAGTACAATGAGCAGTTCTTC
v_call: TRBV4-3; d_call: -; clone_size: many; j_call: TRBJ2-4; cdr3_aa: CASSQDKRDQYF; cdr3_nt: TGCGCCAGCAGCCAAGATAAAAGGGATCAGTACTTC
v_call: TRBV28; d_call: -; clone_size: many; j_call: TRBJ1-5; cdr3_aa: CASSYAGNQPQHF; cdr3_nt: TGTGCCAGCAGTTACGCTGGCAATCAGCCCCAGCATTTT
v_call: TRBV4-2; d_call: -; clone_size: -; j_call: TRBJ1-1; cdr3_aa: CASSQRGSGMNTEAFF; cdr3_nt: TGTGCCAGCAGCCAACGGGGTTCAGGAATGAACACTGAAGCTTTCTTT
v_call: TRBV10-3; d_call: -; clone_size: -; j_call: TRBJ1-5; cdr3_aa: CAISESGGMQPQHF; cdr3_nt: TGTGCCATCAGTGAGTCAGGGGGAATGCAGCCCCAGCATTTT
v_call: TRBV4-3; d_call: -; clone_size: many; j_call: TRBJ2-7; cdr3_aa: CASSQEQGRYEQYF; cdr3_nt: TGCGCCAGCAGCCAAGAACAGGGGAGGTACGAGCAGTACTTC
v_call: TRBV13; d_call: TRBD1; clone_size: -; j_call: TRBJ2-2; cdr3_aa: CASSFGQGTGELFF; cdr3_nt: TGTGCCAGCAGCTTTGGACAGGGGACCGGGGAGCTGTTTTTT
v_call: TRBV15; d_call: -; clone_size: many; j_call: TRBJ2-2; cdr3_aa: CATSSDDLVVRALTGELFF; cdr3_nt: TGTGCCACCAGCAGCGATGACCTTGTGGTTCGGGCACTCACCGGGGAGCTGTTTTTT
v_call: TRBV15; d_call: -; clone_size: few; j_call: TRBJ2-2; cdr3_aa: CAISSVANTGELFF; cdr3_nt: TGTGCCATCAGCTCGGTAGCGAACACCGGGGAGCTGTTTTTT
v_call: TRBV27; d_call: -; clone_size: many; j_call: TRBJ2-2; cdr3_aa: CASRYGAGELFF; cdr3_nt: TGTGCCAGCCGCTACGGGGCCGGGGAGCTGTTTTTT
v_call: TRBV27; d_call: -; clone_size: -; j_call: TRBJ1-1; cdr3_aa: CASSLSTGHTEAFF; cdr3_nt: TGTGCCAGCAGTTTATCGACGGGGCACACTGAAGCTTTCTTT
v_call: TRBV4-3; d_call: -; clone_size: many; j_call: TRBJ1-1; cdr3_aa: CASSQDFGRNEAFF; cdr3_nt: TGCGCCAGCAGCCAAGATTTCGGGAGAAATGAAGCTTTCTTT
v_call: TRBV11-2; d_call: -; clone_size: -; j_call: TRBJ2-7; cdr3_aa: CASSSGWGDSTYEQYF; cdr3_nt: TGTGCCAGCAGCTCGGGATGGGGGGATTCAACCTACGAGCAGTACTTC
v_call: TRBV20-1; d_call: -; clone_size: few; j_call: TRBJ2-7; cdr3_aa: CSARQGLGSYEQYF; cdr3_nt: TGCAGTGCTCGCCAGGGGTTGGGCTCCTACGAGCAGTACTTC
v_call: TRBV27; d_call: TRBD2; clone_size: many; j_call: TRBJ2-7; cdr3_aa: CASSLGDYYEQYF; cdr3_nt: TGTGCCAGCAGCTTAGGGGACTACTACGAGCAGTACTTC
v_call: TRBV9; d_call: -; clone_size: many; j_call: TRBJ2-7; cdr3_aa: CASSVEAMSHEQYF; cdr3_nt: TGTGCCAGCAGCGTAGAGGCTATGAGCCACGAGCAGTACTTC
v_call: TRBV19; d_call: TRBD1; clone_size: -; j_call: TRBJ2-2; cdr3_aa: CASSLGTGDGELFF; cdr3_nt: TGTGCCAGTAGTCTCGGGACAGGGGACGGGGAGCTGTTTTTT
v_call: TRBV30; d_call: -; clone_size: many; j_call: TRBJ1-5; cdr3_aa: CACQKVGVVDNQPQHF; cdr3_nt: TGTGCCTGTCAAAAAGTAGGGGTAGTGGACAATCAGCCCCAGCATTTT
v_call: TRBV24-1; d_call: TRBD1; clone_size: -; j_call: TRBJ2-3; cdr3_aa: CATSDYPGQGAADTQYF; cdr3_nt: TGTGCCACCAGTGATTACCCGGGACAGGGGGCGGCAGATACGCAGTATTTT